These 27 T cell receptor beta chains share one sample of origin, sequenced in a study of technical replicates of blood from a few donors. Clones were read by immunoSEQ multiplex PCR, and TCRdb kept only the in-frame ones, dropping some. This table has about 16,000 clones, roughly 86% appearing once. The sequenced sample consisted of PBMCs. These receptors were collected from a human donor in good health.

This clone showed up just a few times. This CDR3 fails to terminate in the conserved phenylalanine or tryptophan, so it likely reflects a read error. Because the CDR3's place on the DNA is in doubt, the DNA is left out and the CDR3 is given as listed by TCRdb. V is TRBV19 and J is TRBJ1-1; TRBD1 is the table's D call and was not checked against the DNA. The V gene's germline CDR1 is LNHDA and CDR2 SQIVND (reference sequence). The CDR3 contains 11 residues when both ends are counted. The CDR3 sequence: CASSLGTGVSI.

CDR3 DNA sequence: TGTGCCAGCAGCTTGGGACTCCTCGGGAGTCGGGATGAGCAGTTCTTC. Protein sequence: CASSLGLLGSRDEQFF. The chain joins TRBV7-7 to TRBJ2-1; tentatively, D is TRBD2 (6 bases). V gave up 3 bases and J gave up 8 bases, with 20 bases separating them. Germline loops: CDR1 SSHAT, CDR2 FNYEAQ (reference sequence). The CDR3 totals 16 residues.

This clone was seen only once. This chain links TRBV6-1 with TRBJ2-1, with 11 nucleotides matching TRBD1. CDR3 length: 15 residues. Per germline, CDR1 MNHNS and CDR2 SASEGT. V gave up 6 bases and J gave up 10 bases; unmatched junction bases: 11. The DNA for the CDR3 is TGTGCCAGCAGGACCCCCGGGACAGGGGGGATCGAGCAGTTCTTC. This translates into CASRTPGTGGIEQFF.

The rearrangement uses TRBV14 and TRBJ2-1, with TRBD2 identical over 7 bases. The CDR3 covers 18 residues. The V gene's germline CDR1 is SGHDN and CDR2 FVKESK. After removal of 4 bases from V and 7 bases from J, the junction contained 19 bases not matched to a gene. The CDR3 DNA reads as TGTGCCAGCAGCCTGCCGACCCGGCTAGCGGAAAACAAAAATGAGCAGTTCTTC. Amino acids: CASSLPTRLAENKNEQFF. Full variable domain (rest looked up from reference TRBV14 and TRBJ2-1): EAGVTQFPSHSVIEKGQTVTLRCDPISGHDNLYWYRRVMGKEIKFLLHFVKESKQDESGMPNNRFLAERTGGTYSTLKVQPAELEDSGVYFCASSLPTRLAENKNEQFFGPGTRLTVL.

The genes are TRBV6-1 and TRBJ2-5; D is ambiguous. The CDR3 has 14 amino acids. Trimming removed 6 bases at V and 1 base at J, with 12 bases between. Per germline, CDR1 MNHNS and CDR2 SASEGT. The CDR3 DNA reads TGTGCCAGCAGAACCACGTACAGCCAAGAGACCCAGTACTTC. It codes for CASRTTYSQETQYF.

The chain is built from TRBV27 and TRBJ1-5; no definite D call. Trimming removed 3 bases at V and 5 bases at J, with 8 bases between. Per germline, CDR1 MNHEY and CDR2 SMNVEV (reference sequence). The CDR3 extends over 13 amino acids. The CDR3 spells CASSFGEDQPQHF. The CDR3 DNA is TGTGCCAGCAGTTTCGGAGAAGATCAGCCCCAGCATTTT.

The chain uses TRBV5-5 and TRBJ2-1, with 9 bases fitting TRBD2. Losses at the gene ends were 4 bases for V and 9 bases for J; bases not matched to a gene: 8. Germline V gives CDR1 SGHKS, CDR2 YYEKEE (reference sequence). The CDR3 extends over 14 amino acids. As DNA, the CDR3 is TGTGCCAGCAGCCCCACCATACTAGCGGGTGAGCAGTTCTTC. Its translation: CASSPTILAGEQFF.

This rearrangement joins TRBV5-6 to TRBJ2-7; 10 positions match TRBD1. Germline V gives CDR1 SGHDT, CDR2 YYEEEE. There are 15 residues in the CDR3. V gave up 4 bases and J gave up 3 bases; unmatched junction bases: 7. The CDR3 is CASSTRQGAIYEQYF. CDR3 sequence (DNA): TGTGCCAGCAGCACTCGACAGGGGGCAATCTACGAGCAGTACTTC.

Details on this clone: At one of its ends the junction is not consistent with the germline gene, which may arise from a read error. The chain has TRBV5-6 and TRBJ1-2; no reliable D call. Germline lookup yields CDR1 SGHDT and CDR2 YYEEEE. The CDR3 loop spans 11 amino acids. The CDR3: CASSLWQETSF. The CDR3 DNA follows: TGTGCCAGCAGCTTATGGCAGGAAACCAGCTTC.

The CDR3 spells CASSLTGSYGYTF. DNA of the CDR3: TGTGCCAGTAGTCTGACAGGCTCCTATGGCTACACCTTC. The chain links TRBV19 to TRBJ1-2, with D possibly matching TRBD1 (6 bases). The CDR3 spans 13 residues. CDR1 is LNHDA, CDR2 SQIVND, per germline (reference sequence). The V gene lost 5 bases and the J gene lost 4 bases, with 11 bases spanning the gap.

The chain couples TRBV7-9 to TRBJ2-7; 10 nucleotides agree with TRBD1. J gave up 6 bases and V 2 bases, and 4 bases lay outside the gene matches. The CDR3 consists of 14 residues. Germline V lookup: CDR1 SEHNR, CDR2 FQNEAQ (reference sequence). For the CDR3, the DNA is TGTGCCAGCAGCTTATTGAGGACAGGGGGCGAGCAGTACTTC. Translated: CASSLLRTGGEQYF. The entire variable domain, with the rest obtained from reference TRBV7-9 and TRBJ2-7, is as follows: DTGVSQNPRHKITKRGQNVTFRCDPISEHNRLYWYRQTLGQGPEFLTYFQNEAQLEKSRLLSDRFSAERPKGSFSTLEIQRTEQGDSAMYLCASSLLRTGGEQYFGPGTRLTVT.

This clone was picked up one time. V is TRBV28 and J is TRBJ1-5, with D possibly matching TRBD1 (5 bases). The CDR3 loop spans 18 amino acids. Germline V gene data show CDR1 as MDHEN and CDR2 as SYDVKM. Deletions cut 0 bases from V and 0 bases from J, with 15 bases between. The CDR3 protein is CASSLWVGDEDSNQPQHF. The CDR3 DNA is TGTGCCAGCAGTTTATGGGTAGGGGATGAGGATAGCAATCAGCCCCAGCATTTT.

The V gene is TRBV15, the J gene TRBJ2-3, with 8 bases identical to TRBD1. Trimming removed 6 bases from V and 3 bases from J; junction bases left unmatched: 14. The germline V gene encodes CDR1 LNHNV and CDR2 YYDKDF (reference sequence). This CDR3 is 17 amino acids long. This CDR3 is CATRGVSDRVRTDTQYF. The CDR3 DNA follows: TGTGCCACCAGGGGAGTTTCGGACAGGGTGAGGACAGATACGCAGTATTTT.

The V call is TRBV6-5, the J call TRBJ2-7; 9 bases map to TRBD1. CDR1 MNHEY and CDR2 SVGAGI come from the germline V gene. The CDR3 has 15 residues. Trimming cost V 5 bases and J 9 bases; bases outside gene matches: 14. CDR3 nucleotides: TGTGCCAGCAGTCAGGGACAGGGAGGGTTAGTGATGCAGTACTTC. Encoded protein: CASSQGQGGLVMQYF.

The chain employs TRBV6-1 and TRBJ1-3; D might be TRBD1 (5 bases). The CDR3 totals 14 residues. Trimming cost V 6 bases and J 2 bases, with 11 bases left between them. The germline gives CDR1 MNHNS, CDR2 SASEGT. CDR3 coding DNA: TGTGCCAGCAGGGACATTGGGACTGGAAACACCATATATTTT. Its protein product is CASRDIGTGNTIYF.

The rearrangement uses TRBV19 and TRBJ2-1, with 10 positions matching TRBD2. The CDR3 totals 14 residues. V shed 5 bases and J 5 bases; nucleotides not matched to a gene: 3. CDR1 is LNHDA, CDR2 SQIVND, per germline (reference sequence). The CDR3 loop is CASSWTSGNNEQFF. The CDR3 DNA reads TGTGCCAGTAGTTGGACTAGCGGAAACAATGAGCAGTTCTTC.

The V call is TRBV19, the J call TRBJ2-5; 7 positions match TRBD1. Germline-derived CDR1 and CDR2 are LNHDA and SQIVND (reference sequence). This CDR3 is built from 13 residues. J lost 4 bases, V lost 5 bases, and 4 bases had no gene match. CDR3 region: CASSRDRGETQYF. CDR3 coding DNA: TGTGCCAGTAGTCGGGACAGAGGAGAGACCCAGTACTTC.

The chain has TRBV4-2 and TRBJ2-3; D is unclear. CDR3 length: 16 amino acids. Trimming removed 1 base from V and 2 bases from J, with 13 bases in between. In germline, CDR1 is LGHNA, CDR2 YNFKEQ. CDR3 loop: CASSQGGQAFTDTQYF. The CDR3 DNA is TGTGCCAGCAGCCAAGGTGGCCAGGCTTTCACAGATACGCAGTATTTT.

The J gene is TRBJ2-5, the V gene TRBV11-3; TRBD1 aligns across 8 bases. The ends lost 5 bases at V and 5 bases at J; junction bases unmatched: 10. Germline CDR1 is SGHNT and CDR2 is YENEEA. This CDR3 comprises 15 residues. CDR3 bases: TGTGCCAGCAGCCCATCTACTACAGGGGGGGAGACCCAGTACTTC. Amino acids: CASSPSTTGGETQYF. The whole variable domain, filled in from reference TRBV11-3 and TRBJ2-5, reads EAGVVQSPRYKIIEKKQPVAFWCNPISGHNTLYWYLQNLGQGPELLIRYENEEAVDDSQLPKDRFSAERLKGVDSTLKIQPAELGDSAVYLCASSPSTTGGETQYFGPGTRLLVL.

This clone turned up a few times. This chain joins TRBV28 and TRBJ1-2; 7 nucleotides align to TRBD1. There are 19 residues in the CDR3. The germline CDR1 and CDR2 sequences are MDHEN and SYDVKM. V shed 5 bases, J shed 3 bases, and the junction held 21 bases outside the gene matches. As DNA, the CDR3 is TGTGCCAGCAGTGGGCAGGGGACAGCGTGGGGACTAGAGGACTATGGCTACACCTTC. Its translation is CASSGQGTAWGLEDYGYTF.

The chain is built from TRBV18 and TRBJ2-5, with a tentative D call TRBD1 (6 bases). The CDR3 totals 14 residues. Trimming left V 3 bases short and J 5 bases short, with 13 bases between. Germline values: CDR1 KGHSH, CDR2 LQKENI. CDR3 in amino acids: CASSPPGHSETQYF. CDR3 sequence (DNA): TGTGCCAGCTCACCCCCGGGACACTCGGAGACCCAGTACTTC.

The chain carries TRBV16 and TRBJ1-2; the match to TRBD1 covers 8 bases. Germline CDR1 and CDR2: KGHSY and FQNENV. This CDR3 is built from 17 residues. J gave up 5 bases and V 0 bases, and 11 bases lay outside the gene matches. The CDR3, as DNA: TGTGCCAGCAGCCAATCCCCCAGGACAGGGACGATATATGGCTACACCTTC. Translation: CASSQSPRTGTIYGYTF.

The chain carries TRBV7-3 and TRBJ1-2, with 8 bases identical to TRBD1. Germline-derived CDR1 and CDR2 are SGHTA and FQGTGA. This CDR3 is built from 16 residues. Trimming removed 9 bases from V and 4 bases from J; junction bases left unmatched: 16. CDR3 bases: TGTGCCAGTCCTCGGACAGGGTCACCAACAGTCTATGGCTACACCTTC. It translates to CASPRTGSPTVYGYTF.

This clone is a singleton in its sample. The chain carries TRBV2 and TRBJ2-7, with TRBD1 matching 9 bases. This CDR3 is built from 14 residues. Per the germline V gene, CDR1 is SNHLY and CDR2 is FYNNEI. The ends lost 7 bases at V and 4 bases at J; junction bases unmatched: 8. Here the CDR3 reads CASTQQGASYEQYF. The CDR3 region has the DNA TGTGCCAGCACCCAACAGGGGGCAAGTTACGAGCAGTACTTC. The entire variable domain, with the rest obtained from reference TRBV2 and TRBJ2-7, is as follows: EPEVTQTPSHQVTQMGQEVILRCVPISNHLYFYWYRQILGQKVEFLVSFYNNEISEKSEIFDDQFSVERPDGSNFTLKIRSTKLEDSAMYFCASTQQGASYEQYFGPGTRLTVT.

The chain carries TRBV9 and TRBJ2-2; 7 bases are a match to TRBD1. The CDR3 loop spans 14 amino acids. Per the germline V gene, CDR1 is SGDLS and CDR2 is YYNGEE. V shed 3 bases, J shed 7 bases, and the junction held 6 bases outside the gene matches. The DNA of the CDR3 is TGTGCCAGCAGCGAAGAGGGGGCGGGCGGGGAGCTGTTTTTT. Its protein is CASSEEGAGGELFF.

This clone was observed once. This is likely a read error, given that the CDR3 carries no conserved phenylalanine or tryptophan at its end. The chain carries TRBV7-6 and TRBJ2-7; 11 bases line up with TRBD2. Germline CDR1 is SGHVS and CDR2 is FNYEAQ. CDR3 length: 16 residues. V lost 5 bases and J lost 6; bases outside the gene matches: 12. CDR3 amino acids: CASSPGTSGPVVEQYS. The CDR3 bases are TGTGCCAGCAGCCCCGGGACTAGCGGACCTGTCGTCGAGCAGTACTCC.

The gene calls are TRBV5-1 and TRBJ2-3, with 13 bases fitting TRBD2. This CDR3 has 16 residues. The junction had 1 base not matched to a gene; V was cut back by 3 bases and J by 0 bases. Germline values: CDR1 SGHRS, CDR2 YFSETQ. CDR3 region: CASSWGLAGSTDTQYF. CDR3 DNA: TGCGCCAGCAGCTGGGGACTAGCGGGGAGCACAGATACGCAGTATTTT.